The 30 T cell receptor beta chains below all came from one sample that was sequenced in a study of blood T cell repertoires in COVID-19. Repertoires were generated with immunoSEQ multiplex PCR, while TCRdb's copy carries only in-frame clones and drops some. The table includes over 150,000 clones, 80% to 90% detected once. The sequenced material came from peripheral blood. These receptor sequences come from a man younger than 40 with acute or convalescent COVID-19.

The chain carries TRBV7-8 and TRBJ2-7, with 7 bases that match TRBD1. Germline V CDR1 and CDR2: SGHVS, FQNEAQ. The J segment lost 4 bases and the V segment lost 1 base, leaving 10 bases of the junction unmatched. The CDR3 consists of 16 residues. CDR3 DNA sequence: TGTGCCAGCAGCTTAGACAGGGGCAAGAAGAGGTACGAGCAGTACTTC. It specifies CASSLDRGKKRYEQYF.

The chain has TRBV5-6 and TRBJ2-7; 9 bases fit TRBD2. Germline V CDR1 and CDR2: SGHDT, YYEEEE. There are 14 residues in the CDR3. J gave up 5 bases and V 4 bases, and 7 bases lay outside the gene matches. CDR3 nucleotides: TGTGCCAGCAGCCCAGCGGGGGGCGGCGACGAGCAGTACTTC. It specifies CASSPAGGGDEQYF. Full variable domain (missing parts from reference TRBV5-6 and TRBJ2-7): DAGVTQSPTHLIKTRGQQVTLRCSPKSGHDTVSWYQQALGQGPQFIFQYYEEEERQRGNFPDRFSGHQFPNYSSELNVNALLLGDSALYLCASSPAGGGDEQYFGPGTRLTVT.

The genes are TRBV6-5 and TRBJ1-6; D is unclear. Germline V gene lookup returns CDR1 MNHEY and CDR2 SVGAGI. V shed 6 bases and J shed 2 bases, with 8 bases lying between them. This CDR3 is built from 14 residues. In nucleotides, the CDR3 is TGTGCCAGCAGGAGGGAGGCCTATAATTCACCCCTCCACTTT. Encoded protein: CASRREAYNSPLHF.

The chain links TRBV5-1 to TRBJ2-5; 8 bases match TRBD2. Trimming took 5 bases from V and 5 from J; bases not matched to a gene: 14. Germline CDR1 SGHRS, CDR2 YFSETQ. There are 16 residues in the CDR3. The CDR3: CASSRRLAGAAETQYF. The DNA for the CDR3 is TGCGCCAGCAGTCGGAGGCTAGCGGGCGCCGCGGAGACCCAGTACTTC. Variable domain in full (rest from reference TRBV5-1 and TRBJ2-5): KAGVTQTPRYLIKTRGQQVTLSCSPISGHRSVSWYQQTPGQGLQFLFEYFSETQRNKGNFPGRFSGRQFSNSRSEMNVSTLELGDSALYLCASSRRLAGAAETQYFGPGTRLLVL.

The CDR3 coding sequence is TGTGCCAGTACGTGGGGGGGAGCTTCAGATACGCAGTATTTT. It specifies CASTWGGASDTQYF. V usage is TRBV19 and J usage is TRBJ2-3, with 7 positions matching TRBD2. V shed 7 bases and J 4 bases; nucleotides not matched to a gene: 8. The CDR3 is made up of 14 amino acids. Germline CDR1 and CDR2: LNHDA and SQIVND (reference sequence).

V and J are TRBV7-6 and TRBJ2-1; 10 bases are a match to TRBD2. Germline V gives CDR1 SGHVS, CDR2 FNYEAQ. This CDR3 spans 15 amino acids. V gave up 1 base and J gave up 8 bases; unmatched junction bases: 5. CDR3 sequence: CASSLVVSGRDEQFF. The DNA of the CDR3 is TGTGCCAGCAGCTTAGTAGTGAGCGGGAGGGATGAGCAGTTCTTC.

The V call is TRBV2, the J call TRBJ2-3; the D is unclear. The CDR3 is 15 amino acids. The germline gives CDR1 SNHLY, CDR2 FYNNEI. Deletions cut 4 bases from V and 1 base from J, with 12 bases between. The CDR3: CASSAMQRGTDTQYF. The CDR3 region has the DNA TGTGCCAGCAGTGCTATGCAGCGTGGCACAGATACGCAGTATTTT.

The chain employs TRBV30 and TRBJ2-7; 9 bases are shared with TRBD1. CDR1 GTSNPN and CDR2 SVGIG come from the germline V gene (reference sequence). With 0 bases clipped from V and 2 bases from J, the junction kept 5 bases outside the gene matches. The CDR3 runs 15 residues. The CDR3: CAWSVWGQGAYEQYF. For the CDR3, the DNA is TGTGCCTGGAGTGTATGGGGACAGGGAGCCTACGAGCAGTACTTC.

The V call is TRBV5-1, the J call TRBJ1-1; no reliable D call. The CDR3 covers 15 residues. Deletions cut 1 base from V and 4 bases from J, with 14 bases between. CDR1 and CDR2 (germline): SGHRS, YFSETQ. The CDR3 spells CASSLTTGVVTEAFF. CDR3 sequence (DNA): TGCGCCAGCAGCTTGACAACGGGAGTAGTCACTGAAGCTTTCTTT.

This chain's CDR3 is CASSALFGDSGELFF. CDR3 in DNA: TGTGCCAGCAGCGCCCTCTTCGGGGACAGCGGGGAGCTGTTTTTT. The chain carries TRBV9 and TRBJ2-2, with 7 bases matching TRBD1. CDR1 is SGDLS, CDR2 YYNGEE, per germline. The length of the CDR3 is 15 residues. Germline trimming cut 3 bases from V and 7 bases from J; bases unmatched to any gene: 9.

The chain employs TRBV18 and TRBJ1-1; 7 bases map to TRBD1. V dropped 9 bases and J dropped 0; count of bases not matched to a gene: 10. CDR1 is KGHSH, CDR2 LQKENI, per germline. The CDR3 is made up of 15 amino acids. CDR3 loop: CASTPGQNMNTEAFF. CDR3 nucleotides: TGTGCCAGTACTCCGGGACAGAACATGAACACTGAAGCTTTCTTT.

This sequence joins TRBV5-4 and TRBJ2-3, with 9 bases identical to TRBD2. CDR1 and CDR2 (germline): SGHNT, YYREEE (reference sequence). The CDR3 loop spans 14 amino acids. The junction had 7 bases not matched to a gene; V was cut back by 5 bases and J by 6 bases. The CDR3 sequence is CASRAGLASDTQYF. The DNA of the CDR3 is TGTGCCAGCAGGGCGGGACTAGCTTCGGATACGCAGTATTTT.

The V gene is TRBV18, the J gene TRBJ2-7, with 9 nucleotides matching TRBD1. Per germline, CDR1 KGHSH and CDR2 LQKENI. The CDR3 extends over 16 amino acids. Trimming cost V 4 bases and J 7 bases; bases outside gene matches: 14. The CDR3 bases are TGTGCCAGCTCACAAGTACAGGGGGCTAGACTACGGGAGCAGTACTTC. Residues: CASSQVQGARLREQYF.

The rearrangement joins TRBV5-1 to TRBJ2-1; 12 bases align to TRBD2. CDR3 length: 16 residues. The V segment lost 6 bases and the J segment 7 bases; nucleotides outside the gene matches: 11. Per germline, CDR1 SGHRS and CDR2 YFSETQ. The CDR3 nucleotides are TGCGCCAGCACCTACCTTAGGACTAGCGGGATTAATGAGCAGTTCTTC. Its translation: CASTYLRTSGINEQFF.

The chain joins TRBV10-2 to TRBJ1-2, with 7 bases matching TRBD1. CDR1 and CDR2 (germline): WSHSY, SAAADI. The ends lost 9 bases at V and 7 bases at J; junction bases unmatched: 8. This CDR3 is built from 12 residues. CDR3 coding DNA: TGCGCCAGTTTACAGGGGCGGGCTGGCTACACCTTC. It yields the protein CASLQGRAGYTF.

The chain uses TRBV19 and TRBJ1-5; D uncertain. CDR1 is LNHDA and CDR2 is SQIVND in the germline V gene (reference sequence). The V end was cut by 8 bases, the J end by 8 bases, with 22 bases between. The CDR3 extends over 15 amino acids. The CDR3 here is CASSSAGVRGEPQHF. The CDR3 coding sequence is TGTGCCAGTTCCTCGGCAGGCGTCCGGGGAGAGCCCCAGCATTTT.

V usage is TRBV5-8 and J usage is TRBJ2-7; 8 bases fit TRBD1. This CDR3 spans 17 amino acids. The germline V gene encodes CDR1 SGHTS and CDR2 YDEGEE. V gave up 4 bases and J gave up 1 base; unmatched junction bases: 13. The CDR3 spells CASSALTGVYDSYEQYF. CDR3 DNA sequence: TGTGCCAGCAGCGCACTGACAGGGGTTTATGATTCCTACGAGCAGTACTTC.

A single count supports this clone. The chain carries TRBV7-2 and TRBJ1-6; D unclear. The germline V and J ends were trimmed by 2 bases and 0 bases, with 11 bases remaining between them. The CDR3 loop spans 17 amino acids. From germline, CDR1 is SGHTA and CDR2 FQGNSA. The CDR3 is CASSLNLRSSYNSPLHF. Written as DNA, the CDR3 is TGTGCCAGCAGCTTAAATCTGAGGAGCTCCTATAATTCACCCCTCCACTTT.

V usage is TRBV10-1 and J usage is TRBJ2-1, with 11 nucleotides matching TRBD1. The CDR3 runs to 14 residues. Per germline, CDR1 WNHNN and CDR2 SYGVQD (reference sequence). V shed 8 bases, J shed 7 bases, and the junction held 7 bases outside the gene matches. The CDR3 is CASSGTGGSNEQFF. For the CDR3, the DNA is TGCGCCAGCTCCGGGACAGGGGGGTCTAATGAGCAGTTCTTC.

The CDR3 loop reads CASSESPTGYYGYTF. In nucleotides, the CDR3 is TGTGCCAGCAGTGAATCCCCAACAGGGTACTATGGCTACACCTTC. The gene calls are TRBV6-1 and TRBJ1-2; possible D gene TRBD1, 6 bases. V was clipped by 2 bases and J by 3 bases, with 13 bases between them. CDR1 is MNHNS, CDR2 SASEGT, per germline. This CDR3 has 15 residues.

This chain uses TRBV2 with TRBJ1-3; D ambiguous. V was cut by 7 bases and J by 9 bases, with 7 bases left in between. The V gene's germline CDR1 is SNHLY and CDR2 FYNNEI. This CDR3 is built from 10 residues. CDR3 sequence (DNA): TGTGCCAGCAAGAGCGGCACCATATATTTT. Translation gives CASKSGTIYF. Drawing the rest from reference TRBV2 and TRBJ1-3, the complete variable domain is EPEVTQTPSHQVTQMGQEVILRCVPISNHLYFYWYRQILGQKVEFLVSFYNNEISEKSEIFDDQFSVERPDGSNFTLKIRSTKLEDSAMYFCASKSGTIYFGEGSWLTVV.

The CDR3 DNA reads as TGTGCCAGCACCTCCCCGGACAGGGTATGGGCCTACGAGCAGTACTTC. Its translation: CASTSPDRVWAYEQYF. The V call is TRBV28, the J call TRBJ2-7; TRBD1 agrees at 8 bases. V lost 7 bases to trimming and J lost 2 bases; unmatched junction nucleotides: 13. Germline V gene lookup returns CDR1 MDHEN and CDR2 SYDVKM. CDR3 length: 16 amino acids.

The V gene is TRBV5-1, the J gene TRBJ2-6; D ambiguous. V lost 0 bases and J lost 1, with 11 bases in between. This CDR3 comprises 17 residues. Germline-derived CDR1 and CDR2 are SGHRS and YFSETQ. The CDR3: CASSLAVGDSGANVLTF. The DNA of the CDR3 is TGCGCCAGCAGCTTGGCGGTCGGTGATTCTGGGGCCAACGTCCTGACTTTC.

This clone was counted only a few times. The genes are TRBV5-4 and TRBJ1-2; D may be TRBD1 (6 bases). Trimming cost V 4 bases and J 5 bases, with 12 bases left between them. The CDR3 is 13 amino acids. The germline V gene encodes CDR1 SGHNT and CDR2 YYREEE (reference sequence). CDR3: CASSPGGAYGYTF. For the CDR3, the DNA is TGTGCCAGCAGCCCGGGGGGGGCTTATGGCTACACCTTC.

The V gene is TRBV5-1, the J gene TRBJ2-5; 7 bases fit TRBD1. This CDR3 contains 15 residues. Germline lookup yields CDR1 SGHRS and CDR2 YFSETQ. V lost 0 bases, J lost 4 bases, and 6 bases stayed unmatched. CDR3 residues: CASSLEGTARETQYF. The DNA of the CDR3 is TGCGCCAGCAGCTTGGAGGGGACAGCACGAGAGACCCAGTACTTC.

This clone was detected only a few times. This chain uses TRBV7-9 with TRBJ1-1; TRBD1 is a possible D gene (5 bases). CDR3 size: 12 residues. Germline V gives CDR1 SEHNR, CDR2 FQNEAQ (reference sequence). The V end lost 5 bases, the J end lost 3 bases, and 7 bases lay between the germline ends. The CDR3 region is CASSPGYTEAFF. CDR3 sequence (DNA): TGTGCCAGCAGCCCAGGGTACACTGAAGCTTTCTTT. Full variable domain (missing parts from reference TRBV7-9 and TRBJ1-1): DTGVSQNPRHKITKRGQNVTFRCDPISEHNRLYWYRQTLGQGPEFLTYFQNEAQLEKSRLLSDRFSAERPKGSFSTLEIQRTEQGDSAMYLCASSPGYTEAFFGQGTRLTVV.

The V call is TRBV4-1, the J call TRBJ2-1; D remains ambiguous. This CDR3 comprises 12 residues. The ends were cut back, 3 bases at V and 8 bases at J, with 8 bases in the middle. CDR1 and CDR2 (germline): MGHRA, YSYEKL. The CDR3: CASSHISDEQFF. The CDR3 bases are TGCGCCAGCAGCCATATAAGCGATGAGCAGTTCTTC.

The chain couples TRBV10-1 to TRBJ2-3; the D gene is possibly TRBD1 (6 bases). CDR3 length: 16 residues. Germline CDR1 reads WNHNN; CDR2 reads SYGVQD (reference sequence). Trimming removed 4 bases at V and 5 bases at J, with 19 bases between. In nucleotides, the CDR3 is TGCGCCAGCAGTGGACTAAGACAGGTACTTGGAGATACGCAGTATTTT. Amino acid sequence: CASSGLRQVLGDTQYF.

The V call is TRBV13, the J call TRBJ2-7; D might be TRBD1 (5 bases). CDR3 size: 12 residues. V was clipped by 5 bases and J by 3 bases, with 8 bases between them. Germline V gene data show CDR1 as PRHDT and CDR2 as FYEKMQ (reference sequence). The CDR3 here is CASSADSYEQYF. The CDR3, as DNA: TGTGCCAGCAGCGCCGACAGCTACGAGCAGTACTTC.

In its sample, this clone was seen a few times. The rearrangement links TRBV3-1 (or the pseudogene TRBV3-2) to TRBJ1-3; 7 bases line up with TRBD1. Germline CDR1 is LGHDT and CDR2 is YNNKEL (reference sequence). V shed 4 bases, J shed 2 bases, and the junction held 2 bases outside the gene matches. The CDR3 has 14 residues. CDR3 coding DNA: TGTGCCAGCAGCCCCGACAGGGCTGGAAACACCATATATTTT. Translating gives CASSPDRAGNTIYF.